This T cell receptor (beta chain) was captured in a study of shared clonotypes between healthy human individuals (dated by TCRdb to about 2020). For context, the study as a whole: The cohort comprised two women and a few men aged 18 to 49 years. To increase sequencing depth and limit assay-specific biases, different laboratories used diverse techniques to prepare libraries and sequence TCR repertoires. Each donor's leukapheresis produced roughly between about 0.85 and 10 billion PBMCs. For each donor, CD4 naive and CD4 memory were each run on three plates, CD8 naive on two plates, and CD8 memory on one plate. To estimate repertoire size and how much clonotype sharing occurs between individuals, the study deeply sequenced the blood TCR repertoires of several healthy adults.

Here is what the overall study found, with its caveats: Sampling was limited to blood, and TCR repertoires in tissue likely differ from TCR repertoires in blood. Naive subsets generally had larger estimated clonotype richness than memory subsets. When a handful of donors were compared, the shared fraction of clonotypes was about 5.5% for naive CD4, over 3% for naive CD8, about 2.5% for memory CD4, and about 0.36% for memory CD8. Because the study included a small number of donors, the genetic and exposure-history diversity represented was limited. Compared with non-shared clonotypes, clonotypes shared by all four sorted-subset donors had higher generation probabilities. Even with the large sequencing depth, rarefaction of the sorted-subset datasets indicated that sequencing was incomplete. Based on pairwise subsampling, the degree of clonotype sharing among donors was expected to be affected by sequencing depth.

Of note for this clone: This receptor's antigen is unknown. The sample holds no much larger clone one base away, and base qualities are not on file. This sample includes further DNA sequences coding for the same CDR3.

TCR CDR3 regions were amplified from genomic DNA by multiplex PCR using the deep immunoSEQ assay. Extracted genomic DNA from each cell subset was spread evenly across all wells of several immunoSEQ 96-well plates, with each plate serving as a replicate. Each replicate PCR for sorted subsets received around 200 ng genomic DNA, equal to around 32,000 T cell genomes. Purified libraries were quantified with a Qubit 3.0 fluorometer, sized on a Bioanalyzer 2100, and re-quantified with the KAPA Library Quantification kit. Each immunoSEQ 96-well plate was sequenced on its own single-read 150-cycle Illumina NextSeq 550 flow cell. In the authors' own workflow: Because only junctional sequences without quality scores were contained in the immunoSEQ output, filtering matching that applied to full-length reads could not be performed. Sequences were annotated with PyIR, a Python wrapper for IgBLAST v1.9, using IMGT germline references to assign V/J genes and CDR3. Reads were removed for weak V/J assignments (E-value above 1e-6), missing CDR3, stop codons, out-of-frame junctions, or ambiguous translated residues. V3J clonotypes were defined by identical inferred V gene, J gene, and CDR3 amino acid sequence. Percentage overlap between repertoires was computed as shared unique clonotypes divided by the size of the smaller repertoire. Richness of each repertoire was evaluated using RTK rarefaction, the Chao1 estimator, and Recon v2.1 estimates of unobserved clonotypes. Generation probabilities for all TCRbeta clonotypes obtained by the gDNA method from a few donors were computed using OLGA. TCRdb stores this immuneACCESS table with in-frame sequences only. Part of the clones is absent; in the studies checked, under half of the shortfall reflects unresolved V genes, and no reason is known for the rest. V and J calls and clone size come straight from that table; D and trimming were deduced from the DNA. This sample gives 2 million to 3 million clones in total; around nine tenths of them show up just once. Of the sample, over 0.12% falls within the top ten clones.

CDR1 and CDR2, looked up from the germline V gene, are SGHRS and YFSETQ. V lost 0 bases and J lost 8 bases; the stretch between them is 8 bases long. Counted from cysteine to phenylalanine, this CDR3 has 12 amino acids. Only CDR3 DNA remains: 36 bases, in frame from the first base. The donors were healthy, HIV-negative adults who had no recently reported acute infections or vaccinations. Every donor was a Caucasian adult residing in Nashville, Tennessee, USA. CD4+ T cells were enriched by magnetic negative selection, after which naive cells were positively selected on CD45RA and the negative fraction was taken as the memory subset. Blood was collected by leukapheresis, and PBMCs were isolated by Ficoll-Histopaque density gradient centrifugation and then cryopreserved in liquid nitrogen vapor phase. Analytical flow cytometry was used to check the purity and quantity of each magnetically sorted T cell population. From each sorted fraction, genomic DNA was isolated and quantified by UV absorbance on a Nanodrop 2000c.

The chain is encoded by TRBV5-1 joined to TRBJ1-1, with a tentative D gene TRBD1 over 5 matching bases. The sample comprised naive CD4+ T cells sorted from blood. Reading the label with the study, this specimen's cell subset or site is: CD45RA+ positively selected. The receptor was isolated from a man between 18 and 29 years old in good health. The CDR3 has the sequence CASSLESGEAFF. The nucleotides are TGCGCCAGCAGCTTGGAGTCAGGGGAAGCTTTCTTT.